A single sample gave rise to the 20 T cell receptor beta chains below, sequenced in a study of T-cell reconstitution after alpha-beta-depleted transplantation in children. Unique molecular identifiers were used in preparing the TCRbeta library. TCRdb recomputed calls from the PCR reads with MiXCR, one row per CDR3 protein. The sample includes a few hundred thousand distinct CDR3 sequences, over 25% seen only once; the top ten take just over 35%. The material sequenced was PBMCs, taken before TCRalphabeta/CD19-depleted stem cell transplant. The receptors originated from a boy in the first two years of life with Wiskott-Aldrich syndrome, due to receive a stem cell transplant.

This clonotype was observed a handful of times. The chain couples TRBV7-6 to TRBJ1-2; TRBD1 matches 10 bases. CDR3 length: 16 amino acids. The germline V gene encodes CDR1 SGHVS and CDR2 FNYEAQ. Trimming removed 4 bases from V and 4 bases from J; junction bases left unmatched: 9. DNA for the CDR3: TGTGCCAGCAGCTCAAGCCCTCGACAGGGGGCCTATGGCTACACCTTC. Protein: CASSSSPRQGAYGYTF.

This clonotype was detected only a few times. The CDR3 sequence: CASSVHATSGSLDTQYF. As DNA, the CDR3 is TGCGCCAGCAGTGTCCATGCGACTAGCGGGAGTTTAGATACGCAGTATTTT. The chain links TRBV10-1 to TRBJ2-3; 12 bases align to TRBD2. Germline assignment: CDR1 WNHNN and CDR2 SYGVQD (reference sequence). The ends lost 4 bases at V and 5 bases at J; junction bases unmatched: 10. The CDR3 spans 17 residues.

The chain has TRBV24-1 and TRBJ2-1; D is perhaps TRBD1 or TRBD2 (6 bases each). Deletions cut 0 bases from V and 0 bases from J, with 8 bases between. This CDR3 contains 16 residues. Germline CDR1 is KGHDR and CDR2 is SFDVKD. CDR3 sequence: CATSDLEGGSYNEQFF. The CDR3 DNA is TGTGCCACCAGTGATTTGGAGGGGGGCTCCTACAATGAGCAGTTCTTC.

The chain carries TRBV20-1 and TRBJ2-5, with TRBD2 matching over 11 bases. CDR1 DFQATT and CDR2 SNEGSKA come from the germline V gene (reference sequence). The CDR3 contains 15 residues. Unmatched junction bases numbered 5, after V lost 1 base and J lost 4 bases. The CDR3 DNA is TGCAGTGCTAGAGGGAGACTAGCGGGATTAGAGACCCAGTACTTC. Translation gives CSARGRLAGLETQYF.

The genes are TRBV7-9 and TRBJ2-7, with D perhaps matching TRBD1 (6 bases). The CDR3 extends over 16 amino acids. Germline V gene sequence: CDR1 SEHNR, CDR2 FQNEAQ (reference sequence). V was pared by 1 base and J by 2 bases, with 15 bases between. This CDR3 reads CASSLGPQGIPYEQYF. The CDR3 nucleotides read TGTGCCAGCAGCTTAGGACCCCAGGGGATTCCCTACGAGCAGTACTTC. Complete variable domain (other parts from reference TRBV7-9 and TRBJ2-7): DTGVSQNPRHKITKRGQNVTFRCDPISEHNRLYWYRQTLGQGPEFLTYFQNEAQLEKSRLLSDRFSAERPKGSFSTLEIQRTEQGDSAMYLCASSLGPQGIPYEQYFGPGTRLTVT.

This clonotype has more than one count but fewer than ten. Written as DNA, the CDR3 is TGTGCCAGCAGCCATTATTCCAGCGGGAGGTCCAATGAGCAGTTCTTC. Its protein product is CASSHYSSGRSNEQFF. The genes are TRBV3-1 and TRBJ2-1, with 9 nucleotides matching TRBD2. The germline V gene encodes CDR1 LGHDT and CDR2 YNNKEL (reference sequence). This CDR3 has 16 residues. With V trimmed by 3 bases and J by 6 bases, 9 bases remained unmatched.

The V and J genes are TRBV28 and TRBJ1-5, with D hard to call. This CDR3 region has 16 residues. CDR1 is MDHEN and CDR2 is SYDVKM in the germline V gene. V gave up 4 bases and J gave up 3 bases, with 16 bases separating them. This CDR3 reads CASSSAGQVTNQPQHF. The CDR3 coding sequence is TGTGCCAGCAGTTCTGCCGGGCAAGTTACCAATCAGCCCCAGCATTTT.

The chain recombines TRBV7-2 with TRBJ1-6; D not certain. Per the germline V gene, CDR1 is SGHTA and CDR2 is FQGNSA. The CDR3 spans 12 residues. Trimming left V 2 bases short and J 12 bases short, with 8 bases between. In nucleotides, the CDR3 is TGTGCCAGCAGCTTATCTGGCGGACCCCTCCACTTT. Its protein product is CASSLSGGPLHF.

The chain recombines TRBV2 with TRBJ2-2, with D unresolved. In germline, CDR1 is SNHLY, CDR2 FYNNEI. The ends were cut back, 2 bases at V and 4 bases at J, with 8 bases in the middle. The CDR3 spans 14 residues. The CDR3 protein is CASSERSFTGELFF. The CDR3 DNA sequence: TGTGCCAGCAGTGAACGGTCTTTCACCGGGGAGCTGTTTTTT.

J is TRBJ2-7 and V is TRBV29-1; 11 bases align to TRBD2. The CDR3 runs 13 residues. CDR1 and CDR2 (germline): SQVTM, ANQGSEA. V gave up 7 bases and J gave up 3 bases; unmatched junction bases: 5. CDR3 DNA: TGCAGCGCATTAGCGGGAGGGGTCTACGAGCAGTACTTC. This encodes CSALAGGVYEQYF.

This clonotype was seen a handful of times. The chain couples TRBV5-1 to TRBJ2-1; 10 nucleotides agree with TRBD2. V lost 3 bases to trimming and J lost 2 bases; unmatched junction nucleotides: 5. This CDR3 contains 16 residues. CDR1 is SGHRS and CDR2 is YFSETQ in the germline V gene. CDR3: CASSSIAGGTYNEQFF. CDR3 nucleotides: TGCGCCAGCAGCTCTATAGCGGGAGGAACCTACAATGAGCAGTTCTTC.

The J gene is TRBJ2-5, the V gene TRBV11-3; no definite D call. CDR1 and CDR2 from the germline V gene are SGHNT and YENEEA. V gave up 3 bases and J gave up 5 bases, with 10 bases separating them. This CDR3 is 13 amino acids long. The DNA for the CDR3 is TGTGCCAGCAGCTTTGACACCGGGGAGACCCAGTACTTC. Encoded protein: CASSFDTGETQYF.

The rearrangement joins TRBV20-1 to TRBJ2-3; D gene uncertain. CDR1 and CDR2 (germline): DFQATT, SNEGSKA (reference sequence). The CDR3 has 14 amino acids. The ends were cut back, 6 bases at V and 0 bases at J, with 13 bases in the middle. The CDR3 loop reads CSARSHTSTDTQYF. CDR3 DNA: TGCAGTGCCAGGAGCCATACTAGCACAGATACGCAGTATTTT.

This clonotype occurred a few times. V usage is TRBV20-1 and J usage is TRBJ2-7; 15 positions agree with TRBD2. The CDR3 is made up of 15 amino acids. J was trimmed by 4 bases and V by 5 bases; bases with no gene match: 6. Germline CDR1 is DFQATT and CDR2 is SNEGSKA (reference sequence). The CDR3 loop is CSASTGTSGRYEQYF. As DNA, the CDR3 is TGCAGTGCTTCAACCGGGACTAGCGGGAGGTACGAGCAGTACTTC.

This clonotype was seen only a few times. This chain joins TRBV12-3 or TRBV12-4 and TRBJ2-7; D might be TRBD1 (8 bases). V lost 6 bases to trimming and J lost 6 bases, with 24 bases between them. The CDR3 extends over 16 amino acids. CDR3 loop: CASRAQTTGGVGEQYF. CDR3 coding DNA: TGTGCCAGCAGGGCCCAAACCACAGGGGGGGTGGGCGAGCAGTACTTC.

This clonotype was counted between two and nine times. V and J are TRBV24-1 and TRBJ1-4; tentative D call: TRBD1 (5 bases). The CDR3 covers 14 residues. Germline V gives CDR1 KGHDR, CDR2 SFDVKD. Trimming removed 1 base at V and 8 bases at J, with 10 bases between. The DNA of the CDR3 is TGTGCCACCAGTGATTTTAGACAGCTAGAAAAACTGTTTTTT. Its translation is CATSDFRQLEKLFF.

V usage is TRBV9 and J usage is TRBJ2-5; D is unresolved. The CDR3 is 14 residues long. CDR1 is SGDLS and CDR2 is YYNGEE in the germline V gene. V was shortened by 0 bases and J by 0 bases, with 6 bases between the two germline ends. This CDR3 is CASSVEPYQETQYF. The CDR3 DNA sequence: TGTGCCAGCAGCGTAGAGCCGTACCAAGAGACCCAGTACTTC.

This clonotype came up a few times. The genes are TRBV9 and TRBJ2-3; D is unresolved. Per germline, CDR1 SGDLS and CDR2 YYNGEE. The V gene lost 1 base and the J gene lost 2 bases, with 11 bases spanning the gap. The CDR3 contains 15 residues. Written as DNA, the CDR3 is TGTGCCAGCAGCGTACTAGGAAGCCTCACAGATACGCAGTATTTT. Its translation is CASSVLGSLTDTQYF.

The chain carries TRBV27 and TRBJ2-7, with 9 bases aligning to TRBD2. The CDR3 is 16 residues long. Germline lookup yields CDR1 MNHEY and CDR2 SMNVEV (reference sequence). V was pared by 2 bases and J by 0 bases, with 5 bases of the junction left unmatched. CDR3 nucleotide sequence: TGTGCCAGCAGTTTAGTCCCTAGCGGGACCTCCTACGAGCAGTACTTC. This gives the protein CASSLVPSGTSYEQYF.

This clonotype has just a few counts. The V call is TRBV5-1, the J call TRBJ2-7; 7 nucleotides match TRBD2. V lost 6 bases to trimming and J lost 4 bases; unmatched junction nucleotides: 10. The CDR3 sequence is 14 residues long. Germline CDR1 reads SGHRS; CDR2 reads YFSETQ. The CDR3 bases are TGCGCCAGCACCCCTAGGGGAGGGGTATACGAGCAGTACTTC. Protein: CASTPRGGVYEQYF.